The T cell receptor beta chain under discussion was sequenced for a study of T cell repertoires in cytomegalovirus infection. In the study overall: Evidence of both CMV infection and a matching HLA type came from public TCR beta signatures.

TCRdb redid the calling of the reads with MiXCR, one entry per CDR3 protein. Found here are about 490,000 distinct CDR3 sequences, approximately 10% of them singletons; the top ten hold roughly 10%. CDR3 length: 18 amino acids. Per germline, CDR1 DFQATT and CDR2 SNEGSKA (reference sequence). Trimming took 0 bases from V and 3 from J; bases not matched to a gene: 14. V and J are TRBV20-1 and TRBJ1-5, with 7 bases fitting TRBD1. The sequence derives from a human donor in good health (CMV status not recorded). Some clones in this sample may be carry-over from other donors' samples. The sequenced material came from PBMCs. The CDR3: CSARDVSQGTANNQPQHF. The CDR3 DNA reads TGCAGTGCTAGAGATGTATCTCAGGGGACAGCCAACAATCAGCCCCAGCATTTT.